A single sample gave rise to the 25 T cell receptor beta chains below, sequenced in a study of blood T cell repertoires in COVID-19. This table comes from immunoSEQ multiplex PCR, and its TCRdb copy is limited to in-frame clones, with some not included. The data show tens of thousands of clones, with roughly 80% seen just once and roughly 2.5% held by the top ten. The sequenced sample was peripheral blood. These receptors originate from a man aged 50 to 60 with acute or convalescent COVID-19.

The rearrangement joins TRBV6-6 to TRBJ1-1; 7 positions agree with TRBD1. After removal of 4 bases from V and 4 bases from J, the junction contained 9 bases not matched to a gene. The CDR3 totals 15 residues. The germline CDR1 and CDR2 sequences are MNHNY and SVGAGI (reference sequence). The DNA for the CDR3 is TGTGCCAGCAGTTCTCCGACAGGGATTCCCACTGAAGCTTTCTTT. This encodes CASSSPTGIPTEAFF.

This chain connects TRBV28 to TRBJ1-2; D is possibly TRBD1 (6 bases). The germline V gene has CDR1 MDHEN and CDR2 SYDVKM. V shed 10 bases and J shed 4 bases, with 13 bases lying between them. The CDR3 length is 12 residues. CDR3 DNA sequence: TGTGCCACCAATGGGGGCCTCTATGGCTACACCTTC. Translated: CATNGGLYGYTF.

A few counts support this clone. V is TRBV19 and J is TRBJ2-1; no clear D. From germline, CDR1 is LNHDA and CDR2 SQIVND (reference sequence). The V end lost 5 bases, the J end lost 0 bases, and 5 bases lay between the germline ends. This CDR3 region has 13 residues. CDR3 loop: CASSVRSYNEQFF. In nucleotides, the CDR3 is TGTGCCAGTAGTGTCCGCTCCTACAATGAGCAGTTCTTC. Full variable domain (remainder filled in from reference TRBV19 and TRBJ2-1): DGGITQSPKYLFRKEGQNVTLSCEQNLNHDAMYWYRQDPGQGLRLIYYSQIVNDFQKGDIAEGYSVSREKKESFPLTVTSAQKNPTAFYLCASSVRSYNEQFFGPGTRLTVL.

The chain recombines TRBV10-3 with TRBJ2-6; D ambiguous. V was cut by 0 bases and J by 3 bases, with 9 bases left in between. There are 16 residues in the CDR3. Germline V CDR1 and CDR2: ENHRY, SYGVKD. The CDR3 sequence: CAISESVVSGANVLTF. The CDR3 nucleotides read TGTGCCATCAGTGAGTCTGTGGTTAGTGGGGCCAACGTCCTGACTTTC.

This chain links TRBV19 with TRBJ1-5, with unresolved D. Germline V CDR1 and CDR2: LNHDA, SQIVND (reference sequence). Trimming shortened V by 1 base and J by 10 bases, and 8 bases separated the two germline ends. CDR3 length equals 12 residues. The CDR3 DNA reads TGTGCCAGTAGTATAGGGGGAGTACCCCAGCATTTT. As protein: CASSIGGVPQHF.

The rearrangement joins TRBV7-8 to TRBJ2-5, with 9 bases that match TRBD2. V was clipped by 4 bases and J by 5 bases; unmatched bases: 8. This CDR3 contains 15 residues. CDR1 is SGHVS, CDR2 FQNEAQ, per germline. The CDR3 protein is CASSSGLAGVETQYF. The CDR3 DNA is TGTGCCAGCAGCTCAGGTTTAGCGGGAGTTGAGACCCAGTACTTC. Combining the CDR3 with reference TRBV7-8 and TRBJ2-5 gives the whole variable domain GAGVSQSPRYKVAKRGQDVALRCDPISGHVSLFWYQQALGQGPEFLTYFQNEAQLDKSGLPSDRFFAERPEGSVSTLKIQRTQQEDSAVYLCASSSGLAGVETQYFGPGTRLLVL.

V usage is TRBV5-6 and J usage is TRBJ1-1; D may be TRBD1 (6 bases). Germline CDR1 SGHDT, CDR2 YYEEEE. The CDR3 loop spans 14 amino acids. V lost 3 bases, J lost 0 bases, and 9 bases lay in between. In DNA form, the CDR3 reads TGTGCCAGCAGCTCCGACAGGATGAACACTGAAGCTTTCTTT. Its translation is CASSSDRMNTEAFF.

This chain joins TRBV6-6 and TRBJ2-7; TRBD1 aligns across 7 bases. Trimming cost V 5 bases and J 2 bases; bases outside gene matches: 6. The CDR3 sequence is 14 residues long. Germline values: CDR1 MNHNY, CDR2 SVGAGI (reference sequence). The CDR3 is CASSPGTVTYEQYF. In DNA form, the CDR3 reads TGTGCCAGCAGTCCGGGGACAGTGACCTACGAGCAGTACTTC.

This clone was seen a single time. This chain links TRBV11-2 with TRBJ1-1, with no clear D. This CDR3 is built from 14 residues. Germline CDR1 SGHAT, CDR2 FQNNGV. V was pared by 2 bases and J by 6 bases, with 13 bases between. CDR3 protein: CASSLSRISPEAFF. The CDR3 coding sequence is TGTGCCAGCAGCTTATCGCGGATTTCCCCTGAAGCTTTCTTT.

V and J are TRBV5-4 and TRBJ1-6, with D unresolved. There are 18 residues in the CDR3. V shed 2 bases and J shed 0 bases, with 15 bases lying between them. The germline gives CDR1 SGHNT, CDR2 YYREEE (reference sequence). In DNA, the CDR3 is TGTGCCAGCAGCTTAGCTGACAAGACAAGCTCCTATAATTCACCCCTCCACTTT. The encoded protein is CASSLADKTSSYNSPLHF.

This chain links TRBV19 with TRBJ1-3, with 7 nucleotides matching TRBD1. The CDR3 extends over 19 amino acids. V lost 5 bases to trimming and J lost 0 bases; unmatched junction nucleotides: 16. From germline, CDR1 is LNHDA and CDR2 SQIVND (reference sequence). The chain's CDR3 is CASSLTGQKTLSSGNTIYF. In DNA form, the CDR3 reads TGTGCCAGTAGTCTGACGGGACAGAAGACCCTTAGCTCTGGAAACACCATATATTTT.

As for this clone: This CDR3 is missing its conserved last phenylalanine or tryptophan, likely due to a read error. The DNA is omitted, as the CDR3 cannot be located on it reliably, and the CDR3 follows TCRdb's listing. The CDR3 protein is CSAREGRL. The rearrangement links TRBV20-1 to TRBJ1-2; the D call in the table, TRBD1, was not verified against the DNA. CDR1 is DFQATT, CDR2 SNEGSKA, per germline (reference sequence). Termini included, the CDR3 measures 8 amino acids.

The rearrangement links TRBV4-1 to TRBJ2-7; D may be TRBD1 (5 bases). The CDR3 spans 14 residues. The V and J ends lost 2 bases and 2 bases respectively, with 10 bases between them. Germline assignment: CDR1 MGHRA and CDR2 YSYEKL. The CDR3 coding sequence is TGCGCCAGCAGCCAATTTACAGGAGCCTACGAGCAGTACTTC. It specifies CASSQFTGAYEQYF.

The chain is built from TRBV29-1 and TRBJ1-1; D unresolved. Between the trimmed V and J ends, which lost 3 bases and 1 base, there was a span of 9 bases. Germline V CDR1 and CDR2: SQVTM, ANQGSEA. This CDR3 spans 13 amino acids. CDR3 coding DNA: TGCAGCGTTGATCCAGGCAAGAACACTGAAGCTTTCTTT. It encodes CSVDPGKNTEAFF.

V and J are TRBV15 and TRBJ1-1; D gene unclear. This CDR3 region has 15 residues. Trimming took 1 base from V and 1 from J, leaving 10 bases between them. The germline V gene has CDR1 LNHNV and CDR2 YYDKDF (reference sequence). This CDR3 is CATSRGGFANTEAFF. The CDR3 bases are TGTGCCACCAGCAGAGGCGGGTTTGCGAACACTGAAGCTTTCTTT. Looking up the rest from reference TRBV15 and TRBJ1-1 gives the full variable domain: DAMVIQNPRYQVTQFGKPVTLSCSQTLNHNVMYWYQQKSSQAPKLLFHYYDKDFNNEADTPDNFQSRRPNTSFCFLDIRSPGLGDTAMYLCATSRGGFANTEAFFGQGTRLTVV.

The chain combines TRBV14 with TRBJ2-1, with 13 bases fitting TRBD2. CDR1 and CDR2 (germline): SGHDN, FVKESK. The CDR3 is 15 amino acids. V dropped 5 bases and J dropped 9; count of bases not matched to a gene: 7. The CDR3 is CASSELAGGKVEQFF. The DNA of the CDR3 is TGTGCCAGCAGCGAACTAGCGGGAGGGAAGGTTGAGCAGTTCTTC.

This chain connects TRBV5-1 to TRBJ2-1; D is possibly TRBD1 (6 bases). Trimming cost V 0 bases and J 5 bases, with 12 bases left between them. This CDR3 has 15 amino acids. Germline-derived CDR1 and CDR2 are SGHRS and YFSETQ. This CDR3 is CASSLDLAGDNEQFF. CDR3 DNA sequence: TGCGCCAGCAGCTTGGATTTGGCAGGGGACAATGAGCAGTTCTTC.

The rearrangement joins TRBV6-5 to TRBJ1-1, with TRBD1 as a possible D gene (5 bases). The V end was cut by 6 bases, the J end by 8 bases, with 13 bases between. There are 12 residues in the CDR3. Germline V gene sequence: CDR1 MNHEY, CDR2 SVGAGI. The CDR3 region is CASSTPGYEAFF. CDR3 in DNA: TGTGCCAGCAGCACTCCAGGGTACGAAGCTTTCTTT.

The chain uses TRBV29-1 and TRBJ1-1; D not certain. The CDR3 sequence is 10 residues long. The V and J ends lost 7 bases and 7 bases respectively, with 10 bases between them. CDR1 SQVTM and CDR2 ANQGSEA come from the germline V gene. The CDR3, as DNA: TGCAGCGCGACGGAGATTGAAGCTTTCTTT. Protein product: CSATEIEAFF.

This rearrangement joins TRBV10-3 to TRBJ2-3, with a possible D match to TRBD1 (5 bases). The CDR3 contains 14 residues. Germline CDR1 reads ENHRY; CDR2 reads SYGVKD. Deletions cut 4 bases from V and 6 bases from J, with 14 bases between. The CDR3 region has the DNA TGTGCCATCAGTGGATCCAGGGTTGGGGATACGCAGTATTTT. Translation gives CAISGSRVGDTQYF.

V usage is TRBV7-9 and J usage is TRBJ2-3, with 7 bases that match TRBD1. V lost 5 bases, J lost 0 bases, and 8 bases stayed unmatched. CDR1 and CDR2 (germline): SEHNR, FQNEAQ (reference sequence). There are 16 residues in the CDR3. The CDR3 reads CASSPRTGFSTDTQYF. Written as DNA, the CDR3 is TGTGCCAGCAGCCCCCGGACAGGTTTTAGCACAGATACGCAGTATTTT.

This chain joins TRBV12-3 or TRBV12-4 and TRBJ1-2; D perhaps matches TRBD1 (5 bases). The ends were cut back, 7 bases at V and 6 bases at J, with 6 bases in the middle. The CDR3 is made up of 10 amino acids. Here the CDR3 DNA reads TGTGCCAGCACAGGGAATGGCTACACCTTC. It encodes CASTGNGYTF.

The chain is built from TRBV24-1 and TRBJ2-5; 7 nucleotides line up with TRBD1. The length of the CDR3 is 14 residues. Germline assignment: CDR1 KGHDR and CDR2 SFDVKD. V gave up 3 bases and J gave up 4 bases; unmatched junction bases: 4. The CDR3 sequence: CATSDRGLPETQYF. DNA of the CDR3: TGTGCCACCAGTGATAGGGGGCTCCCAGAGACCCAGTACTTC.

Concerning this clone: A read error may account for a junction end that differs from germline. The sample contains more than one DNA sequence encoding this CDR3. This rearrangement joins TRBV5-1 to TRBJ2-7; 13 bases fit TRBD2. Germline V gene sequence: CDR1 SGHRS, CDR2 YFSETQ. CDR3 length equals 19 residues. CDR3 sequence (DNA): TGCGCCAGCAGCCGGAGTGGACTAGCGGGGGTAGGGAGCTCCTACGAGCAGTACTTT. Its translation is CASSRSGLAGVGSSYEQYF.

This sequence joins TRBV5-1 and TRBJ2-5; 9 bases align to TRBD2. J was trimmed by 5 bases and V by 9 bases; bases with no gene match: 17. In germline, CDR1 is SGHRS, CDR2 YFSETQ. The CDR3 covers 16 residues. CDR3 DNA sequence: TGCGCCACCCGAGCGTTGTTAGCGGGAGCTGAGGAGACCCAGTACTTC. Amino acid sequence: CATRALLAGAEETQYF.